Shown below are 4 T cell receptor beta chains from a single sample sequenced in a study of OX40 agonist ivuxolimab in advanced cancers. Generated by immunoSEQ multiplex PCR, the TCRdb table keeps only in-frame clones and is missing some. Of fewer than 110,000 clones listed, approximately 89% are singletons. Sequencing was performed on CD4+ or CD8+ T cells sorted from blood, taken in a trial of the OX40 agonist ivuxolimab. Receptor source: an adult with an advanced solid tumor such as melanoma, head and neck, liver or kidney cancer.

The chain carries TRBV29-1 and TRBJ2-7, with D hard to call. V dropped 5 bases and J dropped 1 base, with 9 bases sitting between them. The germline CDR1 and CDR2 sequences are SQVTM and ANQGSEA. CDR3 length: 12 amino acids. Written as DNA, the CDR3 is TGCAGCGTTACGGACGGATCCTACGAGCAGTACTTC. Protein: CSVTDGSYEQYF.

This clone was observed a handful of times. The chain uses TRBV18 and TRBJ2-1; D might be TRBD1 (6 bases). The CDR3 loop spans 20 amino acids. Germline V lookup: CDR1 KGHSH, CDR2 LQKENI. The V and J ends lost 0 bases and 4 bases respectively, with 25 bases between them. CDR3 in amino acids: CASSPPREGWDTSNYNEQFF. Written as DNA, the CDR3 is TGTGCCAGCTCACCACCTCGAGAGGGTTGGGACACATCGAATTACAATGAGCAGTTCTTC.

This chain connects TRBV7-6 to TRBJ1-1, with 8 bases that match TRBD1. Germline CDR1 reads SGHVS; CDR2 reads FNYEAQ. V lost 5 bases and J lost 5; bases outside the gene matches: 10. CDR3 length: 15 amino acids. In DNA, the CDR3 is TGTGCCAGCAGCCCACAAAACACAGGGGGTACTGAAGCTTTCTTT. Protein product: CASSPQNTGGTEAFF.

The count of this clone is one. The chain carries TRBV27 and TRBJ2-7; TRBD1 matches at 9 bases. V shed 2 bases and J 0 bases; nucleotides not matched to a gene: 5. Germline CDR1 MNHEY, CDR2 SMNVEV (reference sequence). The length of the CDR3 is 16 residues. CDR3 loop: CASSLSTDRGSYEQYF. The DNA for the CDR3 is TGTGCCAGCAGTTTAAGTACGGACAGGGGCTCCTACGAGCAGTACTTC.